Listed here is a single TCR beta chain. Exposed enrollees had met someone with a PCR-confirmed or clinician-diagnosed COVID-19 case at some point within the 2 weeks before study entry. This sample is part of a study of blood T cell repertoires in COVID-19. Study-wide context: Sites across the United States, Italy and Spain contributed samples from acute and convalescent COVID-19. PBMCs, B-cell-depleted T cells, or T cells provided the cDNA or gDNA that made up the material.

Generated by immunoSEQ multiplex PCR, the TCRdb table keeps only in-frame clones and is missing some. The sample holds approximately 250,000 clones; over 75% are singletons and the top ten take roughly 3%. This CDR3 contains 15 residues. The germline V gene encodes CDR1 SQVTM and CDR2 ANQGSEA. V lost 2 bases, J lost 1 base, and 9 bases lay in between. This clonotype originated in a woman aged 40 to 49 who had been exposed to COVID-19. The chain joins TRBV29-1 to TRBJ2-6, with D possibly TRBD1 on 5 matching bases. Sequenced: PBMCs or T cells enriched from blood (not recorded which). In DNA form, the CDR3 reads TGCAGCGTTGAAACGGACACATCTGGGGCCAACGTCCTGACTTTC. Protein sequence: CSVETDTSGANVLTF.